These 29 T cell receptor beta chains share one sample of origin, sequenced in a study of low-dose radiotherapy and immunotherapy resistance in tumors. Primers used for first-strand cDNA, a TRAV- and TRBV-specific set, covered both alpha and beta chains. A constant-region primer paired with the V-primer adapter amplified TCRs over 20 PCR cycles. TCRdb re-called the reads through MiXCR, storing one row per CDR3 protein. The table has 13,000 or so distinct CDR3 sequences, roughly 75% seen once; the top ten hold roughly 5%. The receptors shown here come from a human donor with advanced metastatic prostate, ovarian, gallbladder or colorectal cancer (not recorded which). This table probably holds off-target reads from a library built for another chain.

V usage is TRBV18 and J usage is TRBJ2-1; the match to TRBD2 covers 9 bases. Trimming cost V 6 bases and J 8 bases; bases outside gene matches: 14. The germline gives CDR1 KGHSH, CDR2 LQKENI. The length of the CDR3 is 16 residues. The CDR3 DNA reads TGTGCCAGCTCCCCTCGAAGCGCTAGCGGGGAGGATGAGCAGTTCTTC. This encodes CASSPRSASGEDEQFF.

This clonotype was found once. The genes are TRBV9 and TRBJ2-6; no reliable D call. Germline CDR1 and CDR2: SGDLS and YYNGEE. The CDR3 totals 15 residues. Trimming took off 2 bases at V and 0 bases at J, with 6 bases between the two ends. CDR3 sequence reads: CASSVQSSGANVLTF. DNA of the CDR3: TGTGCCAGCAGCGTCCAAAGCTCTGGGGCCAACGTCCTGACTTTC.

The chain combines TRBV5-5 with TRBJ2-1; tentative D call: TRBD2 (5 bases). Trimming left V 0 bases short and J 0 bases short, with 7 bases between. There are 15 residues in the CDR3. CDR1 SGHKS and CDR2 YYEKEE come from the germline V gene (reference sequence). The CDR3 loop is CASSLDGDSYNEQFF. The CDR3 coding sequence is TGTGCCAGCAGCTTGGACGGGGACTCCTACAATGAGCAGTTCTTC. The full variable domain, rest sourced from reference TRBV5-5 and TRBJ2-1, is DAGVTQSPTHLIKTRGQQVTLRCSPISGHKSVSWYQQVLGQGPQFIFQYYEKEERGRGNFPDRFSARQFPNYSSELNVNALLLGDSALYLCASSLDGDSYNEQFFGPGTRLTVL.

This chain links TRBV5-6 with TRBJ1-4, with D perhaps matching TRBD1 (5 bases). The V gene lost 5 bases and the J gene lost 5 bases, with 10 bases spanning the gap. CDR3 length: 13 amino acids. Germline CDR1 and CDR2: SGHDT and YYEEEE. CDR3 bases: TGTGCCAGCAGTAGGGACGTCAATGAAAAACTGTTTTTT. Protein product: CASSRDVNEKLFF.

The chain couples TRBV11-2 to TRBJ2-7, with a possible D match to TRBD1 (8 bases). Germline-derived CDR1 and CDR2 are SGHAT and FQNNGV. CDR3 size: 15 residues. Trimming pared 5 bases from V and 4 bases from J, leaving 18 bases between. The CDR3 bases are TGTGCCAGCAGCGAAGCGGGGACAGGATGGTACGAGCAGTACTTC. It encodes CASSEAGTGWYEQYF.

In this sample, this clonotype turned up a few times. The chain has TRBV5-1 and TRBJ2-1, with D maybe TRBD1 (5 bases). The CDR3 contains 15 residues. The germline V gene encodes CDR1 SGHRS and CDR2 YFSETQ. V was cut by 2 bases and J by 6 bases, with 15 bases left in between. CDR3 sequence reads: CASSFTGSSGNEQFF. CDR3 nucleotides: TGCGCCAGCAGCTTCACAGGCTCGTCTGGCAATGAGCAGTTCTTC. Together with reference TRBV5-1 and TRBJ2-1, the CDR3 gives the full variable domain: KAGVTQTPRYLIKTRGQQVTLSCSPISGHRSVSWYQQTPGQGLQFLFEYFSETQRNKGNFPGRFSGRQFSNSRSEMNVSTLELGDSALYLCASSFTGSSGNEQFFGPGTRLTVL.

This clonotype was found once. The V gene is TRBV18, the J gene TRBJ1-1; D gene uncertain. V lost 3 bases and J lost 7, with 18 bases in between. This CDR3 comprises 15 residues. Germline assignment: CDR1 KGHSH and CDR2 LQKENI. This chain's CDR3 is CASSPRDGSNGEAFF. The CDR3 nucleotides read TGTGCCAGCTCACCTCGTGACGGATCAAACGGTGAAGCTTTCTTT.

The chain uses TRBV7-3 and TRBJ2-1, with 10 bases that match TRBD2. CDR3 size: 15 residues. V shed 5 bases, J shed 4 bases, and the junction held 5 bases outside the gene matches. Germline-derived CDR1 and CDR2 are SGHTA and FQGTGA. The CDR3 DNA is TGTGCCAGCAGCCAGGAAGCGGGGGGGTACAATGAGCAGTTCTTC. Translation: CASSQEAGGYNEQFF.

The genes are TRBV4-1 and TRBJ1-1, with D perhaps matching TRBD1 (6 bases). Trimming cost V 1 base and J 1 base, with 16 bases left between them. The CDR3 contains 17 residues. Germline CDR1 reads MGHRA; CDR2 reads YSYEKL. The chain's CDR3 is CASSQGAPGAKNTEAFF. CDR3 nucleotides: TGCGCCAGCAGCCAAGGGGCTCCGGGGGCGAAGAACACTGAAGCTTTCTTT.

The chain uses TRBV5-4 and TRBJ1-2, with D unresolved. The V end was cut by 4 bases, the J end by 0 bases, with 10 bases between. The CDR3 spans 14 residues. Germline V gives CDR1 SGHNT, CDR2 YYREEE (reference sequence). This CDR3 reads CASSGVVANYGYTF. As DNA, the CDR3 is TGTGCCAGCAGCGGGGTGGTAGCTAACTATGGCTACACCTTC.

This clonotype was detected only a few times. This chain joins TRBV5-5 and TRBJ2-3; 14 bases are a match to TRBD2. The germline CDR1 and CDR2 sequences are SGHKS and YYEKEE (reference sequence). The trim removed 3 bases at V and 2 bases at J, leaving 2 bases unmatched. The CDR3 length is 16 residues. The CDR3 here is CASSWGLAGDTDTQYF. The CDR3, as DNA: TGTGCCAGCAGCTGGGGACTAGCGGGGGACACAGATACGCAGTATTTT.

This clonotype was detected only a few times. The chain has TRBV5-5 and TRBJ1-2; a weak D match, TRBD1 (5 bases). The V gene lost 4 bases and the J gene lost 8 bases, with 18 bases spanning the gap. The length of the CDR3 is 14 residues. The V gene's germline CDR1 is SGHKS and CDR2 YYEKEE (reference sequence). In DNA form, the CDR3 reads TGTGCCAGCAGCCGTCGACAGACGGCGCGGGGCTACACCTTC. It specifies CASSRRQTARGYTF. Drawing the rest from reference TRBV5-5 and TRBJ1-2, the complete variable domain is DAGVTQSPTHLIKTRGQQVTLRCSPISGHKSVSWYQQVLGQGPQFIFQYYEKEERGRGNFPDRFSARQFPNYSSELNVNALLLGDSALYLCASSRRQTARGYTFGSGTRLTVV.

V is TRBV2 and J is TRBJ1-6; 7 bases match TRBD1. The CDR3 has 17 residues. The germline gives CDR1 SNHLY, CDR2 FYNNEI. V lost 7 bases and J lost 0; bases outside the gene matches: 9. CDR3 sequence: CASKGTAARSYNSPLHF. CDR3 in DNA: TGTGCCAGCAAAGGGACAGCCGCCCGCTCCTATAATTCACCCCTCCACTTT.

The chain has TRBV7-3 and TRBJ1-1; TRBD1 is a possible D gene (5 bases). The CDR3 totals 12 residues. Trimming took off 4 bases at V and 3 bases at J, with 6 bases between the two ends. The germline V gene has CDR1 SGHTA and CDR2 FQGTGA. Written as DNA, the CDR3 is TGTGCCAGCAGCTGGGGGGACACTGAAGCTTTCTTT. It yields the protein CASSWGDTEAFF.

Here the CDR3 DNA reads TGTGCCAGTAGTCGCAGTAATGAGCAGTTCTTC. The encoded protein is CASSRSNEQFF. This sequence joins TRBV19 and TRBJ2-1; D is unresolved. In germline, CDR1 is LNHDA, CDR2 SQIVND (reference sequence). The V gene lost 5 bases and the J gene lost 7 bases, with 6 bases spanning the gap. CDR3 length: 11 amino acids. Complete variable domain (other parts from reference TRBV19 and TRBJ2-1): DGGITQSPKYLFRKEGQNVTLSCEQNLNHDAMYWYRQDPGQGLRLIYYSQIVNDFQKGDIAEGYSVSREKKESFPLTVTSAQKNPTAFYLCASSRSNEQFFGPGTRLTVL.

The CDR3 sequence: CASSVGDRLNTEAFF. CDR3 bases: TGTGCCAGCAGTGTTGGGGACCGTCTGAACACTGAAGCTTTCTTT. The chain recombines TRBV6-1 with TRBJ1-1; TRBD1 might be the D (5 bases). Germline-derived CDR1 and CDR2 are MNHNS and SASEGT. V was clipped by 4 bases and J by 0 bases, with 12 bases between them. This CDR3 contains 15 residues.

The rearrangement links TRBV14 to TRBJ2-2; D uncertain. CDR1 SGHDN and CDR2 FVKESK come from the germline V gene. The CDR3 sequence is 16 residues long. Between the trimmed V and J ends, which lost 4 bases and 2 bases, there was a span of 14 bases. CDR3 DNA: TGTGCCAGCAGCCCTCCCCTCGGGCCCAACACCGGGGAGCTGTTTTTT. This gives the protein CASSPPLGPNTGELFF. Full variable domain (rest looked up from reference TRBV14 and TRBJ2-2): EAGVTQFPSHSVIEKGQTVTLRCDPISGHDNLYWYRRVMGKEIKFLLHFVKESKQDESGMPNNRFLAERTGGTYSTLKVQPAELEDSGVYFCASSPPLGPNTGELFFGEGSRLTVL.

The chain links TRBV6-6 to TRBJ1-3; no clear D gene. The CDR3 covers 15 residues. Germline loops: CDR1 MNHNY, CDR2 SVGAGI (reference sequence). Trimming pared 0 bases from V and 2 bases from J, leaving 8 bases between. The CDR3 loop is CASSYSSGPGNTIYF. The CDR3 DNA sequence: TGTGCCAGCAGTTACTCGTCCGGGCCTGGAAACACCATATATTTT.

This clonotype was seen only once. This chain uses TRBV2 with TRBJ2-6; TRBD1 might be the D (6 bases). This CDR3 region has 14 residues. CDR1 is SNHLY, CDR2 FYNNEI, per germline. V lost 7 bases to trimming and J lost 4 bases, with 11 bases between them. CDR3 sequence reads: CASTTGRGANVLTF. As DNA, the CDR3 is TGTGCCAGCACAACAGGGAGAGGGGCCAACGTCCTGACTTTC. Complete variable domain (other parts from reference TRBV2 and TRBJ2-6): EPEVTQTPSHQVTQMGQEVILRCVPISNHLYFYWYRQILGQKVEFLVSFYNNEISEKSEIFDDQFSVERPDGSNFTLKIRSTKLEDSAMYFCASTTGRGANVLTFGAGSRLTVL.

The chain joins TRBV3-1 to TRBJ2-7; 7 bases align to TRBD2. This CDR3 region has 15 residues. Germline CDR1 is LGHDT and CDR2 is YNNKEL (reference sequence). After removal of 4 bases from V and 4 bases from J, the junction contained 10 bases not matched to a gene. The CDR3 DNA reads as TGTGCCAGCAGCCGTACCCCAGCGGGGCCGTACGAGCAGTACTTC. Residues: CASSRTPAGPYEQYF.

The rearrangement links TRBV18 to TRBJ1-5; D not resolved. From germline, CDR1 is KGHSH and CDR2 LQKENI. V shed 5 bases and J shed 0 bases, with 8 bases lying between them. This CDR3 spans 14 amino acids. CDR3 loop: CASSEGYSNQPQHF. The DNA for the CDR3 is TGTGCCAGCTCAGAAGGGTATAGCAATCAGCCCCAGCATTTT.

In its sample, this clonotype was seen a few times. The chain couples TRBV14 to TRBJ1-2, with TRBD1 matching over 7 bases. Per germline, CDR1 SGHDN and CDR2 FVKESK. Trimming at V came to 1 base and at J to 5 bases, leaving 4 bases not matched to a gene. The CDR3 consists of 14 residues. In nucleotides, the CDR3 is TGTGCCAGCAGCCAAGGGGGACAGCGGTATGGCTACACCTTC. Translating gives CASSQGGQRYGYTF.

V gene TRBV2 combines with J gene TRBJ1-1; TRBD1 is a possible D gene (6 bases). This CDR3 is 11 amino acids long. V lost 8 bases to trimming and J lost 6 bases, with 10 bases between them. Germline CDR1 is SNHLY and CDR2 is FYNNEI. CDR3 DNA sequence: TGTGCCAGCTGGGGGGGCGCTGAAGCTTTCTTT. It is translated as CASWGGAEAFF.

This clonotype was seen a single time. The chain joins TRBV10-3 to TRBJ2-7; 8 positions agree with TRBD1. Germline V gene sequence: CDR1 ENHRY, CDR2 SYGVKD. CDR3 length: 16 amino acids. V was pared by 6 bases and J by 3 bases, with 13 bases of the junction left unmatched. CDR3 nucleotide sequence: TGTGCCATCAGCGACGGGACAGGCGACCGCCGCTACGAGCAGTACTTC. It is translated as CAISDGTGDRRYEQYF.

This clonotype appeared a few times. This chain joins TRBV29-1 and TRBJ2-5; D is perhaps TRBD1 or TRBD2 (5 bases each). Per germline, CDR1 SQVTM and CDR2 ANQGSEA. The CDR3 consists of 14 residues. V lost 4 bases and J lost 5, with 17 bases in between. CDR3 in amino acids: CSVGQGTEWETQYF. CDR3 sequence (DNA): TGCAGCGTTGGACAAGGGACGGAGTGGGAGACCCAGTACTTC.

The chain uses TRBV20-1 and TRBJ2-1; a possible D gene is TRBD1 (5 bases). The germline V and J ends were trimmed by 6 bases and 8 bases, with 20 bases remaining between them. Per germline, CDR1 DFQATT and CDR2 SNEGSKA (reference sequence). The CDR3 loop spans 14 amino acids. CDR3 sequence (DNA): TGCAGTGCCCCTCAGGGTGGGATGCTCCATGAGCAGTTCTTC. It encodes CSAPQGGMLHEQFF.

The J gene is TRBJ2-3, the V gene TRBV29-1; 10 bases fit TRBD2. CDR3 length: 15 residues. From germline, CDR1 is SQVTM and CDR2 ANQGSEA. The V gene end was trimmed by 5 bases and the J gene end by 0 bases; junction bases not matched to a gene: 5. The CDR3 sequence is CSVLLAGASTDTQYF. DNA of the CDR3: TGCAGCGTTCTTCTAGCGGGGGCGAGCACAGATACGCAGTATTTT.

The chain carries TRBV2 and TRBJ2-5, with no clear D. Germline V CDR1 and CDR2: SNHLY, FYNNEI. The CDR3 runs to 12 residues. V was clipped by 8 bases and J by 1 base, with 8 bases between them. Written as DNA, the CDR3 is TGTGCCAGCGGTTCCGTCCAAGAGACCCAGTACTTC. Translation: CASGSVQETQYF.

This chain uses TRBV20-1 with TRBJ2-3, with 10 bases aligning to TRBD2. CDR1 and CDR2 (germline): DFQATT, SNEGSKA (reference sequence). With 7 bases clipped from V and 3 bases from J, the junction kept 4 bases outside the gene matches. The CDR3 is 13 amino acids. The chain's CDR3 is CSVLGLATDTQYF. CDR3 DNA sequence: TGCAGTGTTCTGGGACTAGCGACAGATACGCAGTATTTT.